This T cell receptor (beta chain) was identified in a study of T cell responses to AZD1222 COVID-19 vaccine. As for the study in general: Second-dose timings of about 4 or about 12 weeks were pooled. Study-level points and caveats: Within unmutated variant regions lay the reported targets of nearly half of spike-specific TCRs.

With respect to this clone: Its antigen remains unknown.

V lost 6 bases to trimming and J lost 6 bases; unmatched junction nucleotides: 7. Germline V gene sequence: CDR1 MNHEY, CDR2 SMNVEV (reference sequence). The CDR3 totals 15 residues. Data came from immunoSEQ multiplex PCR; TCRdb stores just in-frame clones and leaves some out. In the table there are some 130,000 clones, roughly 90% of which are singletons. The input for sequencing was peripheral blood, taken on day 0 of AZD1222 vaccination. The chain has TRBV27 and TRBJ2-3, with 12 positions matching TRBD2. This TCR was recovered from an adult in good health. The CDR3 nucleotides are TGTGCCAGCAGCCTGGGGCTAGCGGGGGGGGATACGCAGTATTTT. It is translated as CASSLGLAGGDTQYF.